This TCR beta chain appears in the sequencing data of a study of patients and donors after allogeneic stem cell transplantation. Germline-derived CDR1 and CDR2 are SGHRS and YFSETQ. After removal of 2 bases from V and 3 bases from J, the junction contained 1 base not matched to a gene. CDR3 length equals 14 residues. TCRdb passed the RT-PCR reads through MiXCR, listing each CDR3 protein once. The sample shows roughly 190,000 distinct CDR3 sequences, less than 45% of them seen only once. This rearrangement joins TRBV5-1 to TRBJ2-1; 8 bases match TRBD2. Specimen: blood, either unsorted or a sorted T cell fraction (not recorded which). The TCR comes from a human donor who was either an allogeneic HSCT recipient or a stem cell or donor lymphocyte infusion donor (not recorded which). It is not recorded whose cells these are; they may come from a transplant donor. The CDR3 is CASSLSGSYNEQFF. In nucleotides, the CDR3 is TGCGCCAGCAGCTTAAGCGGGAGCTACAATGAGCAGTTCTTC.